Listed here are 8 T cell receptor beta chains from one sample, sequenced in a study of T cell changes during pregnancy in multiple sclerosis. Data came from immunoSEQ multiplex PCR; TCRdb stores just in-frame clones and leaves some out. Of approximately 100,000 clones in the sample, over 80% were seen once. Material: peripheral blood, obtained in the first trimester of pregnancy. All receptors derive from a female donor with multiple sclerosis, enrolled in a pregnancy study.

The chain uses TRBV7-3 and TRBJ1-1; 7 bases line up with TRBD1. Germline V CDR1 and CDR2: SGHTA, FQGTGA. The trim removed 5 bases at V and 7 bases at J, leaving 10 bases unmatched. The CDR3 sequence is 14 residues long. CDR3 DNA: TGTGCCAGCAGCCCGAGACAGGGTCAGAGTGAAGCTTTCTTT. Encoded protein: CASSPRQGQSEAFF.

The V call is TRBV6-5, the J call TRBJ1-5; D is unresolved. The CDR3 contains 16 residues. The V gene lost 0 bases and the J gene lost 2 bases, with 11 bases spanning the gap. In germline, CDR1 is MNHEY, CDR2 SVGAGI. The CDR3 region is CASSYSAAWGNQPQHF. The CDR3 region has the DNA TGTGCCAGCAGTTACTCGGCGGCGTGGGGCAATCAGCCCCAGCATTTT.

This sequence joins TRBV7-6 and TRBJ2-5; D call uncertain. The CDR3 consists of 16 residues. Trimming took 3 bases from V and 0 from J, leaving 14 bases between them. From germline, CDR1 is SGHVS and CDR2 FNYEAQ. DNA for the CDR3: TGTGCCAGCAGCTTGCAGCCTCTAGATTACCAAGAGACCCAGTACTTC. Translating gives CASSLQPLDYQETQYF.

This clone has just one count. The CDR3 region has the DNA TGTGCCAGCAGTTCCCTAGGGGGCTCCGGCTCCTACGAGCAGTACTTC. Translating gives CASSSLGGSGSYEQYF. The chain combines TRBV5-4 with TRBJ2-7, with 7 positions matching TRBD1. The trim removed 5 bases at V and 0 bases at J, leaving 11 bases unmatched. The CDR3 is 16 residues long. CDR1 and CDR2 from the germline V gene are SGHNT and YYREEE (reference sequence).

The rearrangement links TRBV7-6 to TRBJ1-2, with TRBD1 identical over 8 bases. J lost 8 bases, V lost 2 bases, and 10 bases had no gene match. Germline CDR1 is SGHVS and CDR2 is FNYEAQ. There are 15 residues in the CDR3. CDR3 nucleotides: TGTGCCAGCAGCTTAACTGGACAGGGAGGTAGCGGCTACACCTTC. Encoded protein: CASSLTGQGGSGYTF. The full variable domain, its missing parts supplied by reference TRBV7-6 and TRBJ1-2, is GAGVSQSPRYKVTKRGQDVALRCDPISGHVSLYWYRQALGQGPEFLTYFNYEAQQDKSGLPNDRFSAERPEGSISTLTIQRTEQRDSAMYRCASSLTGQGGSGYTFGSGTRLTVV.

The table lists this clone with a count of one. The rearrangement joins TRBV6-6 to TRBJ1-1; D is unresolved. Germline loops: CDR1 MNHNY, CDR2 SVGAGI (reference sequence). The CDR3 is made up of 11 amino acids. V lost 8 bases and J lost 8, with 12 bases in between. The CDR3: CASPLGAEAFF. In nucleotides, the CDR3 is TGTGCCAGCCCCCTCGGTGCCGAAGCTTTCTTT.

V usage is TRBV2 and J usage is TRBJ2-7, with TRBD1 matching over 7 bases. V gave up 5 bases and J gave up 6 bases; unmatched junction bases: 13. Per germline, CDR1 SNHLY and CDR2 FYNNEI. CDR3 size: 15 residues. The CDR3 sequence is CASSPPGQTSLEQYF. The DNA of the CDR3 is TGTGCCAGCAGTCCCCCGGGACAGACCTCACTCGAGCAGTACTTC.

J is TRBJ2-5 and V is TRBV28, with 11 bases matching TRBD2. Germline-derived CDR1 and CDR2 are MDHEN and SYDVKM. After removal of 6 bases from V and 0 bases from J, the junction contained 12 bases not matched to a gene. The CDR3 sequence is 18 residues long. CDR3 coding DNA: TGTGCCAGCAGCTTACCCACCGGGACTAGCGGATACCAAGAGACCCAGTACTTC. Translated, it gives CASSLPTGTSGYQETQYF.